The source of this T cell receptor beta chain is a study of tissue T cells after allogeneic stem cell transplantation. Study results and caveats: Across patients, clones rarely overlapped, yet motif clusters were shared tissue-specifically.

Generated by immunoSEQ multiplex PCR, the TCRdb table keeps only in-frame clones and is missing some. The sample records around 1,800 clones, around 64% being singletons. As concerns this clone: Antigen specificity is unknown. The genes and germline here are from mouse. The CDR3 goes on 1 residue after the read ends, and that part is filled in from the germline J gene.

Time point: mouse harvest day 7 after allogeneic transplant. The graft held 10^6 splenic CD5+ T cells and 10^7 T-cell-depleted bone marrow cells. Mice had MHC-mismatched B6 into BALB/c GVHD, sampled day 7 or 14. CDR3 length: 14 amino acids. V dropped 1 base and J dropped 4 bases, with 10 bases sitting between them. CDR1 is SNHLY and CDR2 is FYNGKV in the germline V gene (reference sequence). The sequence came from a female BALB/c mouse given C57BL/6 T cells with graft-versus-host disease after an allogeneic hematopoietic cell transplant. Specimen: liver tissue. This sequence joins TRBV3 and TRBJ1-2, with a tentative D call TRBD1 (6 bases). CDR3 DNA (partial): TGTGCCAGCAGCTTAGTAAGGGGGGGCTCCGACTACACC. This codes for CASSLVRGGSDYT. The entire CDR3 is CASSLVRGGSDYTF. Full variable domain (outside the CDR3, taken from reference TRBV3 and TRBJ1-2): GPKVLQIPSHQIIDMGQMVTLNCDPVSNHLYFYWYKQILGQQMEFLVNFYNGKVMEKSKLFKDQFSVERPDGSYFTLKIQPTALEDSAVYFCASSLVRGGSDYTFGSGTRLLVI.